The 26 T cell receptor beta chains reported below all come from one sample, sequenced in a study of blood T cell repertoires in COVID-19. Here immunoSEQ multiplex PCR was the method, and the copy in TCRdb shows in-frame clones only, minus some. Among 360,000 or so clones listed, 83% were seen once. Source material: PBMCs or T cells enriched from blood (not recorded which). These receptor sequences come from a woman between 45 and 65 years old who had recovered from COVID-19.

The rearrangement links TRBV18 to TRBJ1-2, with 11 positions matching TRBD1. CDR3 length equals 15 residues. Trimming took 5 bases from V and 7 from J; bases not matched to a gene: 9. Germline V gene sequence: CDR1 KGHSH, CDR2 LQKENI. In DNA form, the CDR3 reads TGTGCCAGCTCAACCCCGGACAGGGGGCTGGGTGGCTACACCTTC. The encoded protein is CASSTPDRGLGGYTF.

The chain carries TRBV10-3 and TRBJ2-1, with a tentative D call TRBD1 (5 bases). The germline V and J ends were trimmed by 0 bases and 10 bases, with 13 bases remaining between them. From germline, CDR1 is ENHRY and CDR2 SYGVKD. The CDR3 spans 14 residues. CDR3 protein: CAISESKNRQEQFF. The CDR3 nucleotides are TGTGCCATCAGTGAGTCGAAAAATCGACAGGAGCAGTTCTTC.

This sequence joins TRBV3-1 (or the pseudogene TRBV3-2) and TRBJ2-5; no reliable D call. This CDR3 has 14 amino acids. Between the trimmed V and J ends, which lost 3 bases and 4 bases, there was a span of 12 bases. CDR1 and CDR2 from the germline V gene are LGHDT and YNNKEL (reference sequence). The chain's CDR3 is CASSHRGGRETQYF. CDR3 coding DNA: TGTGCCAGCAGCCATCGTGGTGGGCGAGAGACCCAGTACTTC.

This clone showed up just a few times. The V gene is TRBV2, the J gene TRBJ1-1; 7 nucleotides match TRBD1. The length of the CDR3 is 15 residues. Looked up from germline, CDR1 is SNHLY and CDR2 is FYNNEI. J lost 4 bases, V lost 7 bases, and 12 bases had no gene match. Here the CDR3 DNA reads TGTGCCAGCATTGCAGACAGGGCGAGTGGCACTGAAGCTTTCTTT. Encoded protein: CASIADRASGTEAFF.

This chain connects TRBV5-1 to TRBJ1-2; D is uncertain. This CDR3 has 14 residues. V lost 0 bases and J 4 bases, leaving 10 bases between the germline ends. CDR1 SGHRS and CDR2 YFSETQ come from the germline V gene. CDR3 DNA: TGCGCCAGCAGCTTGGATCGGGGAGGCTATGGCTACACCTTC. Protein product: CASSLDRGGYGYTF. The full variable domain, in which reference TRBV5-1 and TRBJ1-2 provide the parts outside the CDR3, is KAGVTQTPRYLIKTRGQQVTLSCSPISGHRSVSWYQQTPGQGLQFLFEYFSETQRNKGNFPGRFSGRQFSNSRSEMNVSTLELGDSALYLCASSLDRGGYGYTFGSGTRLTVV.

V gene TRBV5-1 combines with J gene TRBJ1-2; D might be TRBD1 (5 bases). Germline V gene sequence: CDR1 SGHRS, CDR2 YFSETQ. V shed 0 bases and J shed 7 bases, with 10 bases lying between them. The CDR3 spans 13 residues. DNA for the CDR3: TGCGCCAGCAGCTTGGACCAGGGTGGTGGCTACACCTTC. Amino acid sequence: CASSLDQGGGYTF.

This chain connects TRBV3-1 (or the pseudogene TRBV3-2) to TRBJ2-5; 11 bases line up with TRBD2. Germline V gives CDR1 LGHDT, CDR2 YNNKEL (reference sequence). V trimming: 3 bases; J trimming: 4 bases; junction bases outside the gene matches: 7. This CDR3 spans 16 amino acids. CDR3 protein: CASSQGVAGGGETQYF. The CDR3 DNA reads TGTGCCAGCAGCCAGGGGGTAGCGGGAGGGGGAGAGACCCAGTACTTC.

The rearrangement links TRBV19 to TRBJ1-1; D is unresolved. The germline V gene has CDR1 LNHDA and CDR2 SQIVND (reference sequence). V lost 0 bases, J lost 0 bases, and 11 bases lay in between. The CDR3 is 16 amino acids. The CDR3 nucleotides are TGTGCCAGTAGTATAGAAGTCGGGTTGATGAACACTGAAGCTTTCTTT. Translating it yields CASSIEVGLMNTEAFF.

The genes are TRBV5-4 and TRBJ2-3; no reliable D call. The germline V gene has CDR1 SGHNT and CDR2 YYREEE (reference sequence). CDR3 length: 16 residues. Trimming left V 4 bases short and J 1 base short, with 16 bases between. DNA of the CDR3: TGTGCCAGCAGCGGAGCGCACCAGTTAGGCACAGATACGCAGTATTTT. Residues: CASSGAHQLGTDTQYF.

The rearrangement links TRBV7-2 to TRBJ1-4; TRBD1 matches 7 bases. Germline V gene lookup returns CDR1 SGHTA and CDR2 FQGNSA. The CDR3 is 15 amino acids. V shed 2 bases, J shed 7 bases, and the junction held 7 bases outside the gene matches. The CDR3 region has the DNA TGTGCCAGCAGCTTACGGACAGGTCCTGGTGAAAAACTGTTTTTT. Encoded protein: CASSLRTGPGEKLFF. Complete variable domain (other parts from reference TRBV7-2 and TRBJ1-4): GAGVSQSPSNKVTEKGKDVELRCDPISGHTALYWYRQSLGQGLEFLIYFQGNSAPDKSGLPSDRFSAERTGGSVSTLTIQRTQQEDSAVYLCASSLRTGPGEKLFFGSGTQLSVL.

The chain is built from TRBV7-8 and TRBJ1-3; 11 positions match TRBD1. CDR1 and CDR2 from the germline V gene are SGHVS and FQNEAQ. The CDR3 runs 15 residues. The trim removed 5 bases at V and 2 bases at J, leaving 2 bases unmatched. The CDR3 sequence: CASSAGQGAGNTIYF. CDR3 in DNA: TGTGCCAGCAGCGCGGGACAGGGGGCTGGAAACACCATATATTTT.

CDR3 residues: CASSPDRASRSSGNTIYF. CDR3 nucleotides: TGTGCCAGCAGCCCTGACAGGGCATCCCGGAGCTCTGGAAACACCATATATTTT. The V and J genes are TRBV13 and TRBJ1-3; TRBD1 agrees at 7 bases. The CDR3 contains 18 residues. The V gene's germline CDR1 is PRHDT and CDR2 FYEKMQ (reference sequence). With V trimmed by 5 bases and J by 0 bases, 13 bases remained unmatched.

The chain carries TRBV5-1 and TRBJ1-2, with D possibly matching TRBD1 (6 bases). This CDR3 comprises 15 residues. Germline lookup yields CDR1 SGHRS and CDR2 YFSETQ. V was cut by 1 base and J by 6 bases, with 16 bases left in between. Here the CDR3 reads CASSLLVSGGNGYTF. The CDR3 DNA reads as TGCGCCAGCAGCTTGCTCGTAAGCGGGGGCAATGGCTACACCTTC.

This clone was picked up a small number of times. J is TRBJ1-1 and V is TRBV7-9; D remains ambiguous. Germline values: CDR1 SEHNR, CDR2 FQNEAQ (reference sequence). V was shortened by 5 bases and J by 5 bases, with 9 bases between the two germline ends. CDR3 length equals 12 residues. The CDR3 sequence: CASSEGVTEAFF. CDR3 nucleotide sequence: TGTGCCAGCAGCGAAGGAGTTACTGAAGCTTTCTTT. Combining the CDR3 with reference TRBV7-9 and TRBJ1-1 gives the whole variable domain DTGVSQNPRHKITKRGQNVTFRCDPISEHNRLYWYRQTLGQGPEFLTYFQNEAQLEKSRLLSDRFSAERPKGSFSTLEIQRTEQGDSAMYLCASSEGVTEAFFGQGTRLTVV.

The chain carries TRBV28 and TRBJ2-7; TRBD2 matches at 12 bases. The V gene's germline CDR1 is MDHEN and CDR2 SYDVKM. This CDR3 comprises 18 residues. J was trimmed by 3 bases and V by 1 base; bases with no gene match: 10. CDR3 DNA: TGTGCCAGCAGTTTATCGACCCCGGGACTAGCGGGCTACTACGAGCAGTACTTC. This encodes CASSLSTPGLAGYYEQYF.

This chain links TRBV12-3 or TRBV12-4 with TRBJ1-1; D remains unclear. The CDR3 runs 11 residues. Trimming removed 11 bases at V and 4 bases at J, with 11 bases between. The CDR3, as DNA: TGTGCCTCGGGGAGGTCCACTGAAGCTTTCTTT. This sequence encodes CASGRSTEAFF.

This chain uses TRBV7-9 with TRBJ1-6; no clear D. CDR1 SEHNR and CDR2 FQNEAQ come from the germline V gene (reference sequence). The CDR3 covers 13 residues. V was clipped by 10 bases and J by 6 bases, with 13 bases between them. The CDR3 DNA sequence: TGTGCCACCGATATCGCGGGTAATTCACCCCTCCACTTT. It specifies CATDIAGNSPLHF.

This clone has just one count. The chain combines TRBV6-2 or TRBV6-3 with TRBJ1-5; no clear D gene. V was cut by 5 bases and J by 9 bases, with 11 bases left in between. CDR1 and CDR2 (germline): MNHEY, SVGEGT. The CDR3 runs to 12 residues. The CDR3: CASSPTLGPQHF. CDR3 in DNA: TGTGCCAGCAGTCCCACCCTAGGGCCCCAGCATTTT.

This clone was seen once. This rearrangement joins TRBV19 to TRBJ1-2; D is possibly TRBD1 (5 bases). V gave up 0 bases and J gave up 3 bases, with 8 bases separating them. This CDR3 comprises 14 residues. CDR1 and CDR2 (germline): LNHDA, SQIVND (reference sequence). CDR3: CASSIDFRDYGYTF. The CDR3 DNA reads as TGTGCCAGTAGTATAGATTTCAGGGACTATGGCTACACCTTC.

This chain connects TRBV7-3 to TRBJ1-2; D uncertain. CDR1 is SGHTA and CDR2 is FQGTGA in the germline V gene. The CDR3 contains 12 residues. The germline V and J ends were trimmed by 3 bases and 5 bases, with 7 bases remaining between them. The CDR3 DNA is TGTGCCAGCAGCTTTCAGTGGTATGGCTACACCTTC. It is translated as CASSFQWYGYTF.

This chain joins TRBV21-1 and TRBJ2-7; the D call of TRBD1 is as the table states it, not checked on the DNA. TRBV21-1 constitutes a pseudogene. The CDR3 totals 13 residues. CDR3 sequence: CASSDRAPYEQYF. The CDR3, as DNA: TGTGCCAGCAGTGACAGGGCACCCTACGAGCAGTACTTC.

The V gene is TRBV19, the J gene TRBJ2-1; unclear D gene. The V end was cut by 6 bases, the J end by 5 bases, with 20 bases between. Germline V CDR1 and CDR2: LNHDA, SQIVND (reference sequence). This CDR3 region has 16 residues. This chain's CDR3 is CASRVLDGSPNNEQFF. The DNA for the CDR3 is TGTGCCAGTAGGGTACTTGACGGGTCACCGAACAATGAGCAGTTCTTC.

This chain links TRBV2 with TRBJ1-1; tentatively, D is TRBD1 (6 bases). CDR3 length: 13 amino acids. Trimming stripped 7 bases from V and 0 bases from J, with 9 bases between. Germline CDR1 and CDR2: SNHLY and FYNNEI. The CDR3 nucleotides read TGTGCCAGCACCGGACAGATGAACACTGAAGCTTTCTTT. Translating it yields CASTGQMNTEAFF.

The rearrangement uses TRBV5-1 and TRBJ2-6; 12 bases align to TRBD1. The germline gives CDR1 SGHRS, CDR2 YFSETQ. The CDR3 covers 18 residues. Trimming at V came to 4 bases and at J to 4 bases, leaving 9 bases not matched to a gene. This CDR3 reads CASSQLGQGAAGANVLTF. CDR3 coding DNA: TGCGCCAGCAGCCAACTGGGACAGGGGGCTGCCGGGGCCAACGTCCTGACTTTC.

The V gene is TRBV5-1, the J gene TRBJ2-7; the match to TRBD1 covers 12 bases. After removal of 6 bases from V and 5 bases from J, the junction contained 12 bases not matched to a gene. The CDR3 contains 16 residues. Per the germline V gene, CDR1 is SGHRS and CDR2 is YFSETQ. CDR3 DNA sequence: TGCGCCAGCATGGATGGGGCCGGGACAGGGGGCCACGAGCAGTACTTC. It specifies CASMDGAGTGGHEQYF.

The CDR3 DNA reads TGTGCCAGCAGACGCGGACAGGGTCAGACCCAGTACTTC. Translation gives CASRRGQGQTQYF. The chain combines TRBV6-5 with TRBJ2-5; 8 bases fit TRBD1. The germline CDR1 and CDR2 sequences are MNHEY and SVGAGI. V lost 6 bases, J lost 6 bases, and 6 bases stayed unmatched. The CDR3 has 13 amino acids.